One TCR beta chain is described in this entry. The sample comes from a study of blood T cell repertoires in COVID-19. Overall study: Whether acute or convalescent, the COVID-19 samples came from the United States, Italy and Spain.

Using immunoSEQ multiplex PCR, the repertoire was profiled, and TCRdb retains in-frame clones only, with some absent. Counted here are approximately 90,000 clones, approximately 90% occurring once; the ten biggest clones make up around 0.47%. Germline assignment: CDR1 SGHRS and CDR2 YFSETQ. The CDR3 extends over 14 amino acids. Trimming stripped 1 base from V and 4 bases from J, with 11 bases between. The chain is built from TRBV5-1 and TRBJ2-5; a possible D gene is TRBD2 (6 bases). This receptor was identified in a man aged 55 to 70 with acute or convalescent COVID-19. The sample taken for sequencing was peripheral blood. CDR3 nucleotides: TGCGCCAGCAGCTTGAGTAGCGGTGGAGAGACCCAGTACTTC. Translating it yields CASSLSSGGETQYF.